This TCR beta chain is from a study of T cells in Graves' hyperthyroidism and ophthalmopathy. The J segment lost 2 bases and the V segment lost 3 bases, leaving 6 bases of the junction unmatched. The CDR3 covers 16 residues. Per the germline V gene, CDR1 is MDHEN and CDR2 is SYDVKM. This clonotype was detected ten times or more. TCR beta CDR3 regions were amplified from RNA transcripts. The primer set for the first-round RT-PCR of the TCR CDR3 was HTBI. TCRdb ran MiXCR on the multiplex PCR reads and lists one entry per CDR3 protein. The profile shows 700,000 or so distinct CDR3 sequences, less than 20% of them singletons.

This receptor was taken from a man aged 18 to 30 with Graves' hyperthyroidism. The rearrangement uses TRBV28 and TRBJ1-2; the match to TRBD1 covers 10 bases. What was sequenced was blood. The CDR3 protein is CASSLGGTGANYGYTF. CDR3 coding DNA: TGTGCCAGCAGTTTGGGGGGGACAGGGGCCAACTATGGCTACACCTTC.